This T cell receptor (beta chain) was identified during a study of blood T cell repertoires in COVID-19. Profiling relied on immunoSEQ multiplex PCR, and the TCRdb table lists in-frame clones only, not all of them. This sample yields roughly 67,000 clones, of which about 90% are seen a single time; 4.4% belongs to the top ten. Germline CDR1 SGHTA, CDR2 FQGNSA. This CDR3 is built from 16 residues. The V segment lost 2 bases and the J segment 3 bases; nucleotides outside the gene matches: 6. The chain couples TRBV7-2 to TRBJ2-3; TRBD2 agrees at 9 bases. The sequence was obtained from a man aged 45-60 years with active COVID-19. Sequencing was done on a sample of peripheral blood. CDR3 coding DNA: TGTGCCAGCAGCTTAATAGCGGGAGTTAGTACAGATACGCAGTATTTT. Translated: CASSLIAGVSTDTQYF.